A single sample gave rise to the 12 T cell receptor beta chains below, sequenced in a study of T-cell reconstitution after alpha-beta-depleted transplantation in children. Preparing the TCRbeta library involved the use of unique molecular identifiers. TCRdb re-called the PCR reads through MiXCR, storing one row per CDR3 protein. The sample has about 210,000 distinct CDR3 sequences, approximately 15% seen once. The sample consisted of PBMCs, mostly from graft donor cells, taken 360 days after TCRalphabeta/CD19-depleted stem cell transplant. The receptor source for this set is a male patient aged 2 to 10 who had a stem cell transplant for acute lymphoblastic leukemia, so the T cells may come from the graft donor.

A few counts support this clonotype. The chain has TRBV7-7 and TRBJ2-4, with 11 bases that match TRBD2. The V gene's germline CDR1 is SSHAT and CDR2 FNYEAQ (reference sequence). This CDR3 region has 17 residues. V lost 5 bases, J lost 1 base, and 7 bases stayed unmatched. Here the CDR3 reads CASSPHRTSGAKNIQYF. The CDR3 DNA sequence: TGTGCCAGCAGCCCGCACCGGACTAGCGGGGCCAAAAACATTCAGTACTTC.

This clonotype was recorded a few times. The chain links TRBV15 to TRBJ1-3; possibly TRBD1 for D (6 bases). Germline V gene lookup returns CDR1 LNHNV and CDR2 YYDKDF (reference sequence). V gave up 0 bases and J gave up 2 bases, with 8 bases separating them. The length of the CDR3 is 15 residues. The CDR3 loop reads CATSRDPGAGNTIYF. CDR3 DNA: TGTGCCACCAGCAGAGATCCAGGGGCTGGAAACACCATATATTTT. The full variable domain, its missing parts supplied by reference TRBV15 and TRBJ1-3, is DAMVIQNPRYQVTQFGKPVTLSCSQTLNHNVMYWYQQKSSQAPKLLFHYYDKDFNNEADTPDNFQSRRPNTSFCFLDIRSPGLGDTAMYLCATSRDPGAGNTIYFGEGSWLTVV.

The chain has TRBV5-6 and TRBJ2-3, with unresolved D. This CDR3 has 14 residues. CDR1 is SGHDT, CDR2 YYEEEE, per germline. V was shortened by 0 bases and J by 3 bases, with 8 bases between the two germline ends. The CDR3 reads CASSLGIRTDTQYF. In nucleotides, the CDR3 is TGTGCCAGCAGCTTGGGAATAAGGACAGATACGCAGTATTTT. Full variable domain (rest looked up from reference TRBV5-6 and TRBJ2-3): DAGVTQSPTHLIKTRGQQVTLRCSPKSGHDTVSWYQQALGQGPQFIFQYYEEEERQRGNFPDRFSGHQFPNYSSELNVNALLLGDSALYLCASSLGIRTDTQYFGPGTRLTVL.

The rearrangement joins TRBV19 to TRBJ2-2; D tentatively fits TRBD1 or TRBD2 (6 bases each). There are 15 residues in the CDR3. The germline V gene has CDR1 LNHDA and CDR2 SQIVND (reference sequence). Deletions cut 6 bases from V and 3 bases from J, with 14 bases between. The CDR3 region has the DNA TGTGCCAGTAGCCGGCCCGGGGGCCACACCGGGGAGCTGTTTTTT. The encoded protein is CASSRPGGHTGELFF. The whole variable domain, filled in from reference TRBV19 and TRBJ2-2, reads DGGITQSPKYLFRKEGQNVTLSCEQNLNHDAMYWYRQDPGQGLRLIYYSQIVNDFQKGDIAEGYSVSREKKESFPLTVTSAQKNPTAFYLCASSRPGGHTGELFFGEGSRLTVL.

This clonotype was observed a single time. The chain uses TRBV5-1 and TRBJ2-2; 12 bases align to TRBD2. The CDR3 has 20 residues. The V gene's germline CDR1 is SGHRS and CDR2 YFSETQ. The junction had 9 bases not matched to a gene; V was cut back by 0 bases and J by 0 bases. The CDR3 here is CASSLGSPTSGGPNTGELFF. The CDR3 coding sequence is TGCGCCAGCAGCTTGGGTTCTCCGACTAGCGGGGGACCGAACACCGGGGAGCTGTTTTTT.

This chain connects TRBV10-3 to TRBJ2-7; unclear D gene. V lost 2 bases and J 1 base, leaving 9 bases between the germline ends. Germline CDR1 is ENHRY and CDR2 is SYGVKD. The CDR3 extends over 14 amino acids. CDR3: CAISEGPGSYEQYF. As DNA, the CDR3 is TGTGCCATCAGTGAGGGGCCCGGATCCTACGAGCAGTACTTC.

The genes are TRBV6-2 or TRBV6-3 and TRBJ2-7, with D uncertain. The CDR3 consists of 15 residues. V lost 2 bases, J lost 6 bases, and 17 bases lay in between. CDR1 MNHEY and CDR2 SVGEGT come from the germline V gene. The CDR3 is CASSYDQNPRFEQYF. The CDR3 coding sequence is TGTGCCAGCAGTTACGACCAGAACCCTCGGTTCGAGCAGTACTTC.

The V call is TRBV13, the J call TRBJ1-1; D gene unclear. CDR3 length: 11 residues. In germline, CDR1 is PRHDT, CDR2 FYEKMQ (reference sequence). V lost 3 bases, J lost 8 bases, and 7 bases lay in between. CDR3 DNA: TGTGCCAGCAGCTTCTCTTCGGAAGCTTTCTTT. This encodes CASSFSSEAFF. The full variable domain, rest sourced from reference TRBV13 and TRBJ1-1, is AAGVIQSPRHLIKEKRETATLKCYPIPRHDTVYWYQQGPGQDPQFLISFYEKMQSDKGSIPDRFSAQQFSDYHSELNMSSLELGDSALYFCASSFSSEAFFGQGTRLTVV.

This chain connects TRBV2 to TRBJ1-1; TRBD1 is a possible D gene (5 bases). The CDR3 extends over 14 amino acids. Trimming shortened V by 6 bases and J by 1 base, and 12 bases separated the two germline ends. Looked up from germline, CDR1 is SNHLY and CDR2 is FYNNEI. This CDR3 is CASRLAGGNTEAFF. The CDR3 DNA sequence: TGTGCCAGCAGGCTCGCGGGGGGGAACACTGAAGCTTTCTTT.

A few counts support this clonotype. The chain joins TRBV20-1 to TRBJ2-3; 15 bases match TRBD2. Germline V lookup: CDR1 DFQATT, CDR2 SNEGSKA (reference sequence). V lost 5 bases, J lost 1 base, and 7 bases stayed unmatched. CDR3 length: 17 amino acids. CDR3 residues: CSAFGLAGGLGTDTQYF. The CDR3 DNA reads as TGCAGTGCTTTCGGACTAGCGGGGGGGTTAGGCACAGATACGCAGTATTTT.

This clonotype was counted only a few times. J is TRBJ2-3 and V is TRBV20-1; 10 bases fit TRBD2. The J segment lost 0 bases and the V segment lost 3 bases, leaving 3 bases of the junction unmatched. Germline lookup yields CDR1 DFQATT and CDR2 SNEGSKA (reference sequence). The CDR3 covers 15 residues. DNA for the CDR3: TGCAGTGCTAGCACTAGCGGGATTAGCACAGATACGCAGTATTTT. Protein sequence: CSASTSGISTDTQYF.

The sample holds a few counts of this clonotype. The chain is built from TRBV12-3 or TRBV12-4 and TRBJ2-7, with D tentatively TRBD1 (6 bases). This CDR3 has 12 residues. Trimming stripped 8 bases from V and 2 bases from J, with 10 bases between. The CDR3 DNA reads as TGTGCCAGCCGGGCAGGGGCCTACGAGCAGTACTTC. This gives the protein CASRAGAYEQYF.